This TCR beta chain was retrieved from a study of neurological immune-mediated disorders. Many counts were recorded for this clonotype. TCRdb used MiXCR to reprocess the 5' RACE reads, holding one entry per CDR3 protein. The table lists about 55,000 distinct CDR3 sequences, just under 4% of them singletons. Sequencing was carried out using CD4+ T cells from blood. This receptor was obtained from a middle-aged woman with multiple sclerosis.

CDR3 nucleotide sequence: TGTGCCAGCAGTGAAGTTCGTTGGCTTTATAATTCACCCCTCCACTTT. Residues: CASSEVRWLYNSPLHF. V gene TRBV6-1 combines with J gene TRBJ1-6, with D unresolved. There are 16 residues in the CDR3. Germline V gives CDR1 MNHNS, CDR2 SASEGT. Trimming cost V 1 base and J 4 bases, with 11 bases left between them.